This T cell receptor (beta chain) is from a study of human T cells and chemical hapten exposure. Study details: Chiefly women, the patients showed alopecia areata, totalis or universalis. Overall study findings and caveats: The number of TCRs above 1 in 1000 frequency did not change after DPC sensitization.

This clonotype was found a few times. Its antigen is currently unknown. Specified time point: patch test 1, 2 weeks after DPC sensitization. The treatment denotes: therapeutic diphenylcyclopropenone sensitization with weekly scalp DPC. Participating donors were patients with alopecia, aged 18 to 70 years, considered appropriate candidates for DPC. TCRdb re-analysed the RACE reads in MiXCR, keeping a single row per CDR3 protein. The sample has approximately 79,000 distinct CDR3 sequences; about a tenth are singletons. V gave up 1 base and J gave up 2 bases, with 8 bases separating them. Germline CDR1 reads SGHVS; CDR2 reads FNYEAQ. The CDR3 consists of 15 residues.

The TCR was taken from a woman in her forties or fifties with alopecia areata. Some clones in this sample may be carry-over from other donors' samples. The sequencing used whole blood, collected in connection with sensitization to the hapten diphenylcyclopropenone (DPC). The V and J genes are TRBV7-6 and TRBJ2-2; D may be TRBD1 or TRBD2 (5 bases each). CDR3 region: CASSLGGANTGELFF. CDR3 nucleotide sequence: TGTGCCAGCAGCTTAGGAGGGGCCAACACCGGGGAGCTGTTTTTT. Combining the CDR3 with reference TRBV7-6 and TRBJ2-2 gives the whole variable domain GAGVSQSPRYKVTKRGQDVALRCDPISGHVSLYWYRQALGQGPEFLTYFNYEAQQDKSGLPNDRFSAERPEGSISTLTIQRTEQRDSAMYRCASSLGGANTGELFFGEGSRLTVL.